The T cell receptor (beta chain) described here comes from a study of T cells after yellow fever vaccination. Study-wide results and limits: CD4 and CD8 compartments shared a small share of clonotypes.

This clonotype came up a few times. Antigen specificity is unknown. Deletions cut 2 bases from V and 1 base from J, with 12 bases between. The CDR3 is 16 amino acids. Per the germline V gene, CDR1 is KGHSY and CDR2 is FQNENV. Template-switching 5'RACE yielded the TCR cDNA; a universal primer site and UMIs were added in the process. TCRdb reprocessed the 5' RACE reads via MiXCR and lists one record per CDR3 protein. This table has about 340,000 distinct CDR3 sequences, 7.5% to 9% appearing once. This chain joins TRBV16 and TRBJ1-5, with TRBD1 as a possible D gene (5 bases). Sequencing used PBMCs, obtained on the day of the first yellow fever vaccination. The origin of this receptor is a man aged 18 to 29 who received the YFV17D yellow fever vaccine. The CDR3 loop is CASSQLETGSNQPQHF. Written as DNA, the CDR3 is TGTGCCAGCAGCCAACTTGAAACAGGCAGCAATCAGCCCCAGCATTTT.